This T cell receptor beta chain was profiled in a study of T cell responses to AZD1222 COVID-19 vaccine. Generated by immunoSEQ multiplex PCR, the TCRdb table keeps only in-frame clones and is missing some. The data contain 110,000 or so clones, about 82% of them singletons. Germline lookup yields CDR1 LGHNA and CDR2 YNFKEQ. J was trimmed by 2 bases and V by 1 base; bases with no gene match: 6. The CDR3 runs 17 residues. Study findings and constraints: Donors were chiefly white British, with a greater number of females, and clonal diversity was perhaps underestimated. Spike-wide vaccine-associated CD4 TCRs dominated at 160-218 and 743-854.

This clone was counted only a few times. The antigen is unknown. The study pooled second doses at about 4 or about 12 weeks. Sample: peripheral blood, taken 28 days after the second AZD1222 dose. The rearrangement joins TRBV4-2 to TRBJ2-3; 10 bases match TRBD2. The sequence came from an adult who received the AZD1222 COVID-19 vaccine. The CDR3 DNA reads TGTGCCAGCAGCCAAGCTAATAGCGGGGGGCCCACAGATACGCAGTATTTT. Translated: CASSQANSGGPTDTQYF.